The rows below give T cell receptor beta chains drawn from one sample of a study of T cell responses to AZD1222 COVID-19 vaccine. The repertoire was sequenced with immunoSEQ multiplex PCR; TCRdb's copy has only in-frame clones and lacks some. The table includes 100,000 to 120,000 clones, approximately 94% detected once. The material was peripheral blood, obtained 28 days after the second AZD1222 dose. Every receptor here comes from an adult who received the AZD1222 COVID-19 vaccine. Each CDR3 is given with its conserved first and last residue. Each record gives: CDR3 length, D gene, J gene, V gene, CDR3 protein. The D gene is left open where the match is weak.

cdr3_length: 12; d_call: .; j_call: TRBJ1-2; v_call: TRBV5-1; cdr3_aa: CASSLFPEGYTF
cdr3_length: 16; d_call: .; j_call: TRBJ2-6; v_call: TRBV7-2; cdr3_aa: CASSLVSDSGANVLTF
cdr3_length: 16; d_call: .; j_call: TRBJ1-6; v_call: TRBV6-5; cdr3_aa: CASSYRGYSYNSPLHF
cdr3_length: 20; d_call: .; j_call: TRBJ1-1; v_call: TRBV27; cdr3_aa: CASSSFVTAKYSLVNTEAFF
cdr3_length: 14; d_call: TRBD2; j_call: TRBJ2-1; v_call: TRBV7-9; cdr3_aa: CASSLGLAGPEQFF
cdr3_length: 18; d_call: TRBD1; j_call: TRBJ1-2; v_call: TRBV27; cdr3_aa: CASSPRQLGTVNLYGYTF
cdr3_length: 16; d_call: .; j_call: TRBJ2-7; v_call: TRBV11-3; cdr3_aa: CASSLESGQGYYEQYF
cdr3_length: 17; d_call: .; j_call: TRBJ1-6; v_call: TRBV27; cdr3_aa: CASSLRGTSSYNSPLHF
cdr3_length: 13; d_call: .; j_call: TRBJ1-2; v_call: TRBV6-5; cdr3_aa: CASAAGVNMRYTF
cdr3_length: 12; d_call: .; j_call: TRBJ2-3; v_call: TRBV2; cdr3_aa: CASSRTTNTQYF
cdr3_length: 17; d_call: .; j_call: TRBJ2-7; v_call: TRBV28; cdr3_aa: CASSLPKAITTSRGQYF
cdr3_length: 13; d_call: .; j_call: TRBJ1-4; v_call: TRBV6-5; cdr3_aa: CASSYSMDEKLFF
cdr3_length: 15; d_call: TRBD2; j_call: TRBJ2-1; v_call: TRBV6-5; cdr3_aa: CASRPGTSGDNEQFF
cdr3_length: 12; d_call: .; j_call: TRBJ2-3; v_call: TRBV7-9; cdr3_aa: CASSLAADTQYF
cdr3_length: 15; d_call: .; j_call: TRBJ1-3; v_call: TRBV18; cdr3_aa: CASSSRPDSRNTIYF
cdr3_length: 13; d_call: .; j_call: TRBJ2-7; v_call: TRBV6-1; cdr3_aa: CASREGWVSEQYF
cdr3_length: 15; d_call: .; j_call: TRBJ2-7; v_call: TRBV18; cdr3_aa: CASSPPGTRSYEQYF
cdr3_length: 15; d_call: TRBD2; j_call: TRBJ2-7; v_call: TRBV6-6; cdr3_aa: CASSPFQREGYEQYF
cdr3_length: 14; d_call: .; j_call: TRBJ2-7; v_call: TRBV18; cdr3_aa: CASSPPTTLYEQYF
cdr3_length: 12; d_call: .; j_call: TRBJ1-2; v_call: TRBV12-3/TRBV12-4; cdr3_aa: CASRLEDSSYTF
cdr3_length: 15; d_call: .; j_call: TRBJ1-1; v_call: TRBV4-1; cdr3_aa: CASSQATTTGTEAFF
cdr3_length: 11; d_call: .; j_call: TRBJ1-2; v_call: TRBV27; cdr3_aa: CASRSNYGYTF
cdr3_length: 16; d_call: .; j_call: TRBJ1-5; v_call: TRBV15; cdr3_aa: CATSRVRGYSNQPQHF
cdr3_length: 15; d_call: .; j_call: TRBJ2-7; v_call: TRBV5-4; cdr3_aa: CASSLRSGSSYEQYF
cdr3_length: 13; d_call: .; j_call: TRBJ2-7; v_call: TRBV28; cdr3_aa: CASNRGTLYEQYF
cdr3_length: 13; d_call: .; j_call: TRBJ1-3; v_call: TRBV30; cdr3_aa: CAWNGNSGNTIYF
cdr3_length: 17; d_call: .; j_call: TRBJ1-2; v_call: TRBV27; cdr3_aa: CASSLINPMGDNYGYTF
cdr3_length: 16; d_call: TRBD1; j_call: TRBJ1-2; v_call: TRBV2; cdr3_aa: CASTVPSGTDFYGYTF
cdr3_length: 13; d_call: .; j_call: TRBJ1-2; v_call: TRBV11-2; cdr3_aa: CASSPQEDYGYTF
cdr3_length: 16; d_call: .; j_call: TRBJ1-1; v_call: TRBV7-9; cdr3_aa: CASSPQGVGKNTEAFF
cdr3_length: 16; d_call: TRBD2; j_call: TRBJ2-1; v_call: TRBV4-1; cdr3_aa: CASSQEGREGVNEQFF
cdr3_length: 15; d_call: .; j_call: TRBJ1-3; v_call: TRBV19; cdr3_aa: CASSTRTDSGNTIYF
cdr3_length: 13; d_call: .; j_call: TRBJ2-7; v_call: TRBV4-2; cdr3_aa: CASSQDLGGEQYF
cdr3_length: 17; d_call: .; j_call: TRBJ1-1; v_call: TRBV28; cdr3_aa: CASRDVRGRTLGTEAFF
cdr3_length: 16; d_call: .; j_call: TRBJ1-6; v_call: TRBV27; cdr3_aa: CASSLSGSSYNSPLHF
cdr3_length: 15; d_call: .; j_call: TRBJ2-3; v_call: TRBV11-2; cdr3_aa: CASSLGRASTDTQYF
cdr3_length: 15; d_call: TRBD1; j_call: TRBJ1-1; v_call: TRBV11-2; cdr3_aa: CASRSRVSGGREAFF
cdr3_length: 15; d_call: .; j_call: TRBJ2-3; v_call: TRBV18; cdr3_aa: CASSDLIGNPDTQYF
cdr3_length: 15; d_call: TRBD1; j_call: TRBJ1-1; v_call: TRBV6-5; cdr3_aa: CASRAHRGGNTEAFF
cdr3_length: 15; d_call: .; j_call: TRBJ2-7; v_call: TRBV13; cdr3_aa: CASSRGWVREYEQYF
cdr3_length: 15; d_call: TRBD1; j_call: TRBJ1-1; v_call: TRBV6-1; cdr3_aa: CASSDRTGGFTEAFF
cdr3_length: 17; d_call: .; j_call: TRBJ2-1; v_call: TRBV3-1/TRBV3-2; cdr3_aa: CASSQDRKPGAYNEQFF
cdr3_length: 16; d_call: .; j_call: TRBJ2-1; v_call: TRBV4-1; cdr3_aa: CASSRTRDPYGNEQFF
cdr3_length: 15; d_call: .; j_call: TRBJ2-1; v_call: TRBV14; cdr3_aa: CASSQVGAPYNEQFF
cdr3_length: 12; d_call: .; j_call: TRBJ2-3; v_call: TRBV6-5; cdr3_aa: CASSSNTDTQYF